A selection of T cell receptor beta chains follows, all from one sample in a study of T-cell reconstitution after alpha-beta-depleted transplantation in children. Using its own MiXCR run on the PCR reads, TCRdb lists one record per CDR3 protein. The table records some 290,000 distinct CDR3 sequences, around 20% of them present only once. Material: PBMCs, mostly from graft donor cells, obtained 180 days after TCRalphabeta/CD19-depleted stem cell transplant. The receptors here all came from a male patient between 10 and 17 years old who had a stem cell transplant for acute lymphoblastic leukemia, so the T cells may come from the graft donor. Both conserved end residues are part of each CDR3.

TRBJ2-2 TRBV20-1 CSARSDTGELFF
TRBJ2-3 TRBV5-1 CASSLAGVSLPLGTDTQYF
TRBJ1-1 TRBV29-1 CSVPLGDTEAFF
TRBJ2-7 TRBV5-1 CASSLEDPQLGEQYF
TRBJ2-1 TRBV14 CASSQVFSYNEQFF
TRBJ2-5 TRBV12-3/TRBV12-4 CASSLKGQGVWETQYF
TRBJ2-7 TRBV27 CASSSLTSSRDEQYF
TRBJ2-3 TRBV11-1 CASRLAPYTDTQYF
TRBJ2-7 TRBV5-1 CASSLGDSGEVQYF
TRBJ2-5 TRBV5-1 CASSFYSGQGETQYF
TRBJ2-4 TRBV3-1 CASSGASGNIQYF
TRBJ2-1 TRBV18 CASSPPASVYNEQFF
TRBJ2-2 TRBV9 CASSVTLAGGSGELFF
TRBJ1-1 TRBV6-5 CASSNPDRANTEAFF
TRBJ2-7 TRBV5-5 CASWDISPYEQYF
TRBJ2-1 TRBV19 CASSSSLAGYNEQFF
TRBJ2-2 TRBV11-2 CASSISRGAVVNSAGELFF
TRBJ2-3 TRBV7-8 CASSLSRAGLSTDTQYF
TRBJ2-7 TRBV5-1 CASSIRGQDYEQYF
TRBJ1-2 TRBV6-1 CATETDGLYGYTF
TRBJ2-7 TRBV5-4 CASSLEGTGPSGSSYEQYF
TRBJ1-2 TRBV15 CATSSRDSLYGYTF
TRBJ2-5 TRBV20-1 CSARLDRDILQETQYF
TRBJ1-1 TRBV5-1 CASSSGRGMNTEAFF
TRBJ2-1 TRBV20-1 CSVRKGQARVDEQFF
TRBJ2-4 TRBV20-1 CSASRAGLAGGGAKNIQYF
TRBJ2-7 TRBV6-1 CASSAWDPSLYEQYF
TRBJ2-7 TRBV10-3 CAISESGLAHSYEQYF
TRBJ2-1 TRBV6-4 CASRSSWGASHNEQFF
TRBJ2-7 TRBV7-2 CASSWMGGYEQYF
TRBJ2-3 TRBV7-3 CASSLTTGTFTDTQYF
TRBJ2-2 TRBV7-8 CASSLGSGANTGELFF
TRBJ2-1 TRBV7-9 CASRSGQPYNEQFF
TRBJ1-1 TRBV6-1 CASREQGRKAFF
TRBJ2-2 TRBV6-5 CASSYWGERGTGELFF
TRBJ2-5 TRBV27 CASSSSGLAGETQYF
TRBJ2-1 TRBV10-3 CAISDLSGPIVYNEQFF
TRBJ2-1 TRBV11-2 CASSYNIGWGGNEQFF
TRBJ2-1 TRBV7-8 CASSLRGGRDNEQFF
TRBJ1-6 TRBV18 CASSPDRGYNSPLHF
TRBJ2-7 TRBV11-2 CASSLGPRTSHYEQYF
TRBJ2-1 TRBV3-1 CASSQDGLPISQFF
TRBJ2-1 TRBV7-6 CASSLFRAGYNEQFF
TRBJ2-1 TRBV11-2 CASSAGRWPSGRSHNEQFF
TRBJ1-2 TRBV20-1 CSAERGSYGYTF
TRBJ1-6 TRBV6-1 CASSGRGNSPLHF
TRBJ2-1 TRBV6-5 CASSYSGNSYNEQFF
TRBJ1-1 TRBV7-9 CASSLESAGIGLTEAFF
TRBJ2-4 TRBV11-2 CASSWTSGWAKNIQYF
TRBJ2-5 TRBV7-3 CASSATGPGETQYF
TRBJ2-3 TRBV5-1 CASSLRGYGTDTQYF
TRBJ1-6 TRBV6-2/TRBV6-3 CASSYSRGENSPLHF
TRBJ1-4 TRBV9 CASSAERQGQTNEKLFF